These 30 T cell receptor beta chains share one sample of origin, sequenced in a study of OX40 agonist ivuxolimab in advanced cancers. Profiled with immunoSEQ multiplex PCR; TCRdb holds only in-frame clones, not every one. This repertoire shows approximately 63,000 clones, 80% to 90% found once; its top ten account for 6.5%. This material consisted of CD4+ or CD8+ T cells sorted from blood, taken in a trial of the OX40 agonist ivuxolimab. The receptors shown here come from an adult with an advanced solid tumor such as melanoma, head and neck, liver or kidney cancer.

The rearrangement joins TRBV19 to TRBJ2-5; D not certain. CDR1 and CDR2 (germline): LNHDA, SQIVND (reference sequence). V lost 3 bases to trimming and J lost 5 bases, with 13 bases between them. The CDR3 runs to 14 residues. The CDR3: CASSIYGPQETQYF. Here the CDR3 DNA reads TGTGCCAGTAGTATTTATGGGCCCCAGGAGACCCAGTACTTC.

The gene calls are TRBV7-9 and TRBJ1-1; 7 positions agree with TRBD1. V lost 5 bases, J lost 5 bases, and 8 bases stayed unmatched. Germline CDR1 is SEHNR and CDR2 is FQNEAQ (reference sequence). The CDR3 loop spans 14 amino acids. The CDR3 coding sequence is TGTGCCAGCAGCCCTCGACAGGGAGAGACTGAAGCTTTCTTT. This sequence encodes CASSPRQGETEAFF. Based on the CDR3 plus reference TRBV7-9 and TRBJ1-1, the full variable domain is DTGVSQNPRHKITKRGQNVTFRCDPISEHNRLYWYRQTLGQGPEFLTYFQNEAQLEKSRLLSDRFSAERPKGSFSTLEIQRTEQGDSAMYLCASSPRQGETEAFFGQGTRLTVV.

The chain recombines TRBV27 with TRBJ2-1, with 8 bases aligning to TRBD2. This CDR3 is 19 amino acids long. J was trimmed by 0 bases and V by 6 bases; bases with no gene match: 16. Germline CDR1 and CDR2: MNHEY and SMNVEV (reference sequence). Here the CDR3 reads CASRKAGELPRGSYNEQFF. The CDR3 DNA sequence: TGTGCCAGCAGGAAAGCGGGAGAGCTACCTCGGGGCTCCTACAATGAGCAGTTCTTC.

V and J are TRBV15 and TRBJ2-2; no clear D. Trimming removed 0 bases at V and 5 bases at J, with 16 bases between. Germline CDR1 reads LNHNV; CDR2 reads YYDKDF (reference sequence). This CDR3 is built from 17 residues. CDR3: CATSRDFTDRQTGELFF. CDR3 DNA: TGTGCCACCAGCAGAGATTTTACAGACCGACAAACCGGGGAGCTGTTTTTT.

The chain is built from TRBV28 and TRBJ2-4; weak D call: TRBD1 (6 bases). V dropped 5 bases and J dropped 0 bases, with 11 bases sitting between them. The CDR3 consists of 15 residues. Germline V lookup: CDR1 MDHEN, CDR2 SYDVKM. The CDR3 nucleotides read TGTGCCAGCAGTCCAGGGGTCGTAGCCAAAAACATTCAGTACTTC. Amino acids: CASSPGVVAKNIQYF.

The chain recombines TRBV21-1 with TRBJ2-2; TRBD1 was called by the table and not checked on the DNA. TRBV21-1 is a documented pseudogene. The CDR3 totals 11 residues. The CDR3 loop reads CASSVTGELFF. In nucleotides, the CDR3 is TGTGCCAGTTCAGTTACCGGGGAGCTGTTTTTT.

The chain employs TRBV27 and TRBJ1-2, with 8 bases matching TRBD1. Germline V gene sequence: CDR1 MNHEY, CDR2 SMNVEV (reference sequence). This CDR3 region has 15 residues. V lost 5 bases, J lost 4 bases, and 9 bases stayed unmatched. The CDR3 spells CASSPSAGGIYGYTF. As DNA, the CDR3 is TGTGCCAGCAGTCCTTCGGCAGGGGGCATCTATGGCTACACCTTC.

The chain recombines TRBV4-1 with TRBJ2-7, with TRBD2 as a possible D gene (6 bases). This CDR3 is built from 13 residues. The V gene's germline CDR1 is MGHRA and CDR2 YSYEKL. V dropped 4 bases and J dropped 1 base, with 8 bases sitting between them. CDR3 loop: CASSPGLSYEQYF. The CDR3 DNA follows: TGCGCCAGCAGCCCCGGACTATCCTACGAGCAGTACTTC.

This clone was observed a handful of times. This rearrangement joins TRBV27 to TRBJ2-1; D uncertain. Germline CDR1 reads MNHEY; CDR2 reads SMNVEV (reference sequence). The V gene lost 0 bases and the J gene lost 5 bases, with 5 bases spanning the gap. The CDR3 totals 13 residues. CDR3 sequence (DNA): TGTGCCAGCAGTTTATCGTGGGACAATGAGCAGTTCTTC. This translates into CASSLSWDNEQFF.

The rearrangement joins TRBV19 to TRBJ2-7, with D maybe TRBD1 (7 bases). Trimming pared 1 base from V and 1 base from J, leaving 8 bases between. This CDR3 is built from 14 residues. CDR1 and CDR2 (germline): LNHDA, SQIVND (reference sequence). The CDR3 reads CASSIAGGSYEQYF. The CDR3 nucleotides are TGTGCCAGTAGTATAGCAGGGGGGTCCTACGAGCAGTACTTC.

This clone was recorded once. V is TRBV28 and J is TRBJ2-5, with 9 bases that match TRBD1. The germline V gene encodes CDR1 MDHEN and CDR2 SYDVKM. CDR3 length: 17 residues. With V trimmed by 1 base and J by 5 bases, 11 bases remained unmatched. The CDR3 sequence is CASSLFGQGTFLETQYF. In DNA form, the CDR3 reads TGTGCCAGCAGTTTATTTGGACAGGGGACGTTTCTCGAGACCCAGTACTTC. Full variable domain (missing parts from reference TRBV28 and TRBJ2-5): DVKVTQSSRYLVKRTGEKVFLECVQDMDHENMFWYRQDPGLGLRLIYFSYDVKMKEKGDIPEGYSVSREKKERFSLILESASTNQTSMYLCASSLFGQGTFLETQYFGPGTRLLVL.

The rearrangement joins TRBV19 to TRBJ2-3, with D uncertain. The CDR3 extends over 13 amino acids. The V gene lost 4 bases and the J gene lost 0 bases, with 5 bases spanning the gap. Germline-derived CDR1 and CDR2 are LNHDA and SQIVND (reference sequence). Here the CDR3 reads CASSSLSTDTQYF. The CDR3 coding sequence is TGTGCCAGTAGTAGCCTGAGCACAGATACGCAGTATTTT.

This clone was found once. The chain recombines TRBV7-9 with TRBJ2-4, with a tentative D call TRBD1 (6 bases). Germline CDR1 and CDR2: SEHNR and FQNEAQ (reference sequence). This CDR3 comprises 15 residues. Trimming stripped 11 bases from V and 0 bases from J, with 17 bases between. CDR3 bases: TGTGCCGTTGGGCCCCTACAGGGAGCCAAAAACATTCAGTACTTC. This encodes CAVGPLQGAKNIQYF.

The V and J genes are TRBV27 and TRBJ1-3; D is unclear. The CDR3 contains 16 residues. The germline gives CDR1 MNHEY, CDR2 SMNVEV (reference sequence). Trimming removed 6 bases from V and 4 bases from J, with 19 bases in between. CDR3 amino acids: CASRSIGYTSGNTIYF. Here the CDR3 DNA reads TGTGCCAGCAGGTCGATAGGTTACACGTCCGGAAACACCATATATTTT.

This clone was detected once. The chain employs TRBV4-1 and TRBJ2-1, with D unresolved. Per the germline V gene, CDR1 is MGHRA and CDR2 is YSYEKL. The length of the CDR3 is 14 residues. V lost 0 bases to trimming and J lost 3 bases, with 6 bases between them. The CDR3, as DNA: TGCGCCAGCAGCCAAGAATTGCGCTACAATGAGCAGTTCTTC. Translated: CASSQELRYNEQFF.

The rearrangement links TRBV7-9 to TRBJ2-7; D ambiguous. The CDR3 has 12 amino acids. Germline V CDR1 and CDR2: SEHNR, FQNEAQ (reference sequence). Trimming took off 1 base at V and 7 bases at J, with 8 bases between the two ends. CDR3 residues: CASSLVGWEQYF. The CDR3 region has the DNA TGTGCCAGCAGCTTAGTGGGCTGGGAGCAGTACTTC.

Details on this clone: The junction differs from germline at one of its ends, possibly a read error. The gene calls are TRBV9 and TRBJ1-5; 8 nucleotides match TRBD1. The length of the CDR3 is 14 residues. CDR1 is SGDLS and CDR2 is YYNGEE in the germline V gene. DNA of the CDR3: TGTACCAGCAGCGTAGGAACAGGGGGTCAGCCCCAGCATTTT. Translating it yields CTSSVGTGGQPQHF.

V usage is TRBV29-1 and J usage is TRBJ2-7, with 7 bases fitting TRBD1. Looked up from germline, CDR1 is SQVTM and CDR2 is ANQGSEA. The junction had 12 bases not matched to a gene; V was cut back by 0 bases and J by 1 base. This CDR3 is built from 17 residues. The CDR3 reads CSVEDGTGQGVSYEQYF. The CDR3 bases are TGCAGCGTTGAAGATGGGACGGGGCAGGGGGTTTCCTACGAGCAGTACTTC.

CDR3 sequence (DNA): TGTGCCAGCAGCTCAGGACACCCGGACGGGCAGTACTTC. Protein: CASSSGHPDGQYF. The gene calls are TRBV11-3 and TRBJ2-7, with D maybe TRBD1 (5 bases). V gave up 4 bases and J gave up 9 bases, with 16 bases separating them. The CDR3 covers 13 residues. Looked up from germline, CDR1 is SGHNT and CDR2 is YENEEA.

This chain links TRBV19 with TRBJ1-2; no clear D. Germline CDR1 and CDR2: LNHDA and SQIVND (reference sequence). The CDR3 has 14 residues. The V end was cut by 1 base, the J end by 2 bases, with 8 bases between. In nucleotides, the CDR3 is TGTGCCAGTAGTATAGTGAATACCAACTATGGCTACACCTTC. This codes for CASSIVNTNYGYTF.

The DNA for the CDR3 is TGTGCCAGCAGTGCGTCCGGACAGCAGGTCACTGAAGCTTTCTTT. Its protein is CASSASGQQVTEAFF. The chain couples TRBV6-6 to TRBJ1-1, with a tentative D call TRBD1 (6 bases). V lost 5 bases to trimming and J lost 4 bases, with 17 bases between them. The CDR3 has 15 amino acids. The V gene's germline CDR1 is MNHNY and CDR2 SVGAGI (reference sequence).

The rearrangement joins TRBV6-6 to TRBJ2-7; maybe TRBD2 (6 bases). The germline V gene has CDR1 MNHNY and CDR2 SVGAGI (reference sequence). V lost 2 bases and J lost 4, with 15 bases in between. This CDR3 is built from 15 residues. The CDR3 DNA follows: TGTGCCAGCAGTTACATTGTCAGGGAGGCATACGAGCAGTACTTC. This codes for CASSYIVREAYEQYF.

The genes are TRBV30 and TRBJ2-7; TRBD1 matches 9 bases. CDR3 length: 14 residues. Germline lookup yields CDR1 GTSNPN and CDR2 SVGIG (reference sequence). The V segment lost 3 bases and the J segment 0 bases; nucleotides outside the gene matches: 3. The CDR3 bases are TGTGCCTGGAGCCTGGGACAGGGCTCCTACGAGCAGTACTTC. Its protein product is CAWSLGQGSYEQYF.

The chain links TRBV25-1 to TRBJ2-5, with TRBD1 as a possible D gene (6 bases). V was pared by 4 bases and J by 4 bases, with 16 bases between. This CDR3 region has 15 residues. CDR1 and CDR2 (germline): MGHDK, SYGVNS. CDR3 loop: CASSVGTTSSETQYF. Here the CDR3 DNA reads TGTGCCAGCAGTGTAGGGACAACTTCCTCAGAGACCCAGTACTTC.

CDR3 DNA: TGTGCCAGCAGCTTGGCTAACAGGGGTGAGCAGTTCTTC. Its translation is CASSLANRGEQFF. The gene calls are TRBV11-3 and TRBJ2-1; 7 bases line up with TRBD1. Germline V gene sequence: CDR1 SGHNT, CDR2 YENEEA. V was pared by 3 bases and J by 9 bases, with 5 bases of the junction left unmatched. The CDR3 loop spans 13 amino acids.

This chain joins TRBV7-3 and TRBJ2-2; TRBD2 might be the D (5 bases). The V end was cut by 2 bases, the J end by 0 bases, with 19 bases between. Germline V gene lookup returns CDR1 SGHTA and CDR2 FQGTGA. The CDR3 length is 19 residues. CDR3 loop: CASSLGSGYRTANTGELFF. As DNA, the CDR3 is TGTGCCAGCAGCTTAGGTTCGGGGTATCGTACAGCGAACACCGGGGAGCTGTTTTTT.

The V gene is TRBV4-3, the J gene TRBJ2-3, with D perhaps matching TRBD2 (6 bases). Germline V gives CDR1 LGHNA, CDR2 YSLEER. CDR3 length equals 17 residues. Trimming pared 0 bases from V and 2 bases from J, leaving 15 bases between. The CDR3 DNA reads TGCGCCAGCAGCCAAGATCCCCCCCGACTAGTCACAGATACGCAGTATTTT. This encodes CASSQDPPRLVTDTQYF.

This CDR3 is CASSLGTKDYGYTF. The DNA for the CDR3 is TGTGCCAGCAGCTTAGGGACAAAGGACTATGGCTACACCTTC. The V and J genes are TRBV5-4 and TRBJ1-2; weak D call: TRBD1 (6 bases). Between the trimmed V and J ends, which lost 2 bases and 3 bases, there was a span of 11 bases. Germline V gives CDR1 SGHNT, CDR2 YYREEE (reference sequence). The CDR3 loop spans 14 amino acids.

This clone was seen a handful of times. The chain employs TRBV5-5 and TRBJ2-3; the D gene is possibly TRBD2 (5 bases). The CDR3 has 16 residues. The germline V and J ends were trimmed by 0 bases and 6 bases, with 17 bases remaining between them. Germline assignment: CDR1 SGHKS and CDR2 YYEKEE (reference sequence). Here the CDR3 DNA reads TGTGCCAGCAGCTTGGCCCCCGGGGTTATGGCCGATACGCAGTATTTT. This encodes CASSLAPGVMADTQYF.

The CDR3 coding sequence is TGCAGCGTTGAAGATGGCAGGGAAGAGTACGAGCAGTACTTC. As protein: CSVEDGREEYEQYF. The chain recombines TRBV29-1 with TRBJ2-7, with D possibly being TRBD1 (5 bases). The germline gives CDR1 SQVTM, CDR2 ANQGSEA. V was cut by 0 bases and J by 4 bases, with 13 bases left in between. This CDR3 region has 14 residues.